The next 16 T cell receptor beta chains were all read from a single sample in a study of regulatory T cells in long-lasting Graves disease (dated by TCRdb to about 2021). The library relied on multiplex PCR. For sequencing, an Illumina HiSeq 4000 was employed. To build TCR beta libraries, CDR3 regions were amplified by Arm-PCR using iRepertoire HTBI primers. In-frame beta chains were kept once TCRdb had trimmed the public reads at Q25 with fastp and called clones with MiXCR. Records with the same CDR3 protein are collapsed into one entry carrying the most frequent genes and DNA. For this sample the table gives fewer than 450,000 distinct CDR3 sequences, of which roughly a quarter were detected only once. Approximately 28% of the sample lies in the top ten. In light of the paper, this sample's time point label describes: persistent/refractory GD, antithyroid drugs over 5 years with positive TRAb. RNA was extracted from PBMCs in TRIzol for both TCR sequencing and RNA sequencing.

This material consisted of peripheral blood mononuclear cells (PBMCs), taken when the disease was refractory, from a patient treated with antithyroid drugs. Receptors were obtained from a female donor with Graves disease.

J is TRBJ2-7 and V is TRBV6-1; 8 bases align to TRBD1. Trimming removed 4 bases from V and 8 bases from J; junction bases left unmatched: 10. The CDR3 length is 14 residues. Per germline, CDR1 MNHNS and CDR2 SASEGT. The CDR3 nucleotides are TGTGCCAGCAGTGCCCCGGGACAGGCCTCGAAGCAGTACTTC. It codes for CASSAPGQASKQYF.

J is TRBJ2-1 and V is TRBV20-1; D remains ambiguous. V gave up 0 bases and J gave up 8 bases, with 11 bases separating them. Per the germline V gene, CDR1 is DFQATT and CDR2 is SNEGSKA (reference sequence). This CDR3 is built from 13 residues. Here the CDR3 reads CSARDVSQDEQFF. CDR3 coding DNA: TGCAGTGCTAGAGATGTCTCGCAAGATGAGCAGTTCTTC.

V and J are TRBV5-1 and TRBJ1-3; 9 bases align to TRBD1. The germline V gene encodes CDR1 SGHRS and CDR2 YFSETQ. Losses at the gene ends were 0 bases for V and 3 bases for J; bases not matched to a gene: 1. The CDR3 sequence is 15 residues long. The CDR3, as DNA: TGCGCCAGCAGCTTGGGGGACAGGGATGGAAACACCATATATTTT. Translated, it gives CASSLGDRDGNTIYF.

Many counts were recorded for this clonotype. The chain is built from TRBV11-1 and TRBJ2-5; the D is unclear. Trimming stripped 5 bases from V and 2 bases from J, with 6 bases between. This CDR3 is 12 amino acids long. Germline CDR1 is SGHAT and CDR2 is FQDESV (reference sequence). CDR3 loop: CASSIRQETQYF. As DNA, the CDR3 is TGTGCCAGCAGCATCCGACAAGAGACCCAGTACTTC.

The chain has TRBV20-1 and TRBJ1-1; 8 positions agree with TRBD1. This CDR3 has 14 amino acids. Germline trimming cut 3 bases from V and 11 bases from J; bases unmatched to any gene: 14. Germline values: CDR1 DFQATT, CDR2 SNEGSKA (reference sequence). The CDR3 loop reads CSARGKLQGAWAFF. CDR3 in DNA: TGCAGTGCTAGGGGGAAACTCCAGGGGGCGTGGGCTTTCTTT.

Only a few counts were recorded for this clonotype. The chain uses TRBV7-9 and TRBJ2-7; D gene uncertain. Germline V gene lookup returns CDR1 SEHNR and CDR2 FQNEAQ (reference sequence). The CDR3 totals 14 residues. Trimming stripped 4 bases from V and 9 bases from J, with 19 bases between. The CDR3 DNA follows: TGTGCCAGCAGCTCAACAACCCGGACCGTGGGGCAGTACTTC. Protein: CASSSTTRTVGQYF.

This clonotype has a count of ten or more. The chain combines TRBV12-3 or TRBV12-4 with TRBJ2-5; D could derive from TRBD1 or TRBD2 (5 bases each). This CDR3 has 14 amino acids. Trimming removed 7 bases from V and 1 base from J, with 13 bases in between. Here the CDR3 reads CASTLGRGQETQYF. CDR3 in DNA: TGTGCCAGCACTCTGGGACGGGGCCAAGAGACCCAGTACTTC.

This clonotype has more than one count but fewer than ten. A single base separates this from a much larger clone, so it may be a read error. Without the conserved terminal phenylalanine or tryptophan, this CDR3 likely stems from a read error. The CDR3 here is CASSLGQGVRGYTV. The CDR3 bases are TGTGCCAGCAGTTTGGGGCAGGGTGTTCGGGGCTACACCGTC. The chain is built from TRBV28 and TRBJ1-2, with TRBD1 as a possible D gene (5 bases). The CDR3 contains 14 residues. CDR1 MDHEN and CDR2 SYDVKM come from the germline V gene. Trimming removed 3 bases from V and 8 bases from J, with 16 bases in between.

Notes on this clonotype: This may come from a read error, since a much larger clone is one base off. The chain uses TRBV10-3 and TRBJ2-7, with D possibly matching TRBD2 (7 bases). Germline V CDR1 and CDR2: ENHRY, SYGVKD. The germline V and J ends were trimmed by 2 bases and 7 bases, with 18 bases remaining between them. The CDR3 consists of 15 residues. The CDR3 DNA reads TGTGCCATCAGTGAGGGGGGGGCTAATCCCGGGGAGCAGTACTTC. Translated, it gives CAISEGGANPGEQYF.

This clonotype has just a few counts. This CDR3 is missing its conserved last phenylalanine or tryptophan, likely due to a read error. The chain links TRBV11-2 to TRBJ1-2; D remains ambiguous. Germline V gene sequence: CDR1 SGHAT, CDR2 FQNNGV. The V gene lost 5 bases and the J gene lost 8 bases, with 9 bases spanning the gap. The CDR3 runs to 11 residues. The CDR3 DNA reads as TGTGCCAGCAGCCGACGAGGGGGCTACACCCTC. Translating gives CASSRRGGYTL.

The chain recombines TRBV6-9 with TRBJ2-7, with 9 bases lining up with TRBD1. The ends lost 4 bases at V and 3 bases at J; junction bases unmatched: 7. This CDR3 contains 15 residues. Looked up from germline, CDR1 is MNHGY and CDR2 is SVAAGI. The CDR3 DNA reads TGTGCCAGCAGTTCCTCGGGACAGGGATTCTACGAGCAGTACTTC. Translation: CASSSSGQGFYEQYF.

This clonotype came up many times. CDR3 region: CASSYDSLGSPLHF. The CDR3 DNA reads TGTGCCAGCAGTTACGACAGCCTAGGGTCACCCCTCCACTTT. The V gene is TRBV6-2 or TRBV6-3, the J gene TRBJ1-6; D possibly corresponds to TRBD1 (5 bases). The CDR3 sequence is 14 residues long. V lost 2 bases, J lost 10 bases, and 12 bases lay in between. Germline values: CDR1 MNHEY, CDR2 SVGEGT.

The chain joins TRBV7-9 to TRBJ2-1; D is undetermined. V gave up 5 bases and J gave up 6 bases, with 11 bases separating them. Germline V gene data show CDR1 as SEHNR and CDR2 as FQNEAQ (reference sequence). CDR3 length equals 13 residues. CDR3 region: CASSPGPINEQFF. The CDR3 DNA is TGTGCCAGCAGCCCCGGGCCTATCAATGAGCAGTTCTTC.

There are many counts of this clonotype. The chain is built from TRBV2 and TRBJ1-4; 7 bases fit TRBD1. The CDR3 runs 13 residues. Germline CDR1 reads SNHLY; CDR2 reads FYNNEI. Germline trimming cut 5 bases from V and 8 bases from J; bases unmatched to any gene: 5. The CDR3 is CASSSGTAEKLFF. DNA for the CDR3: TGTGCCAGCAGTTCCGGGACAGCCGAAAAACTGTTTTTT.

The CDR3 sequence: CASNSRRGQGPQHF. CDR3 coding DNA: TGTGCCAGCAACTCCCGCAGGGGCCAGGGGCCCCAGCATTTT. This sequence joins TRBV7-2 and TRBJ1-5, with a weak D call TRBD1 (6 bases). CDR1 and CDR2 from the germline V gene are SGHTA and FQGNSA. Trimming stripped 7 bases from V and 9 bases from J, with 19 bases between. There are 14 residues in the CDR3.

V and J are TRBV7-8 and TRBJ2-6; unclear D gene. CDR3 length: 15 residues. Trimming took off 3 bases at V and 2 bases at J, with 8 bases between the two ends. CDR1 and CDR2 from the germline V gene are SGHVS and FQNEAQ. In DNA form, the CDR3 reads TGTGCCAGCAGCTTGATATCCCCTGGGGCCAACGTCCTGACTTTC. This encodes CASSLISPGANVLTF. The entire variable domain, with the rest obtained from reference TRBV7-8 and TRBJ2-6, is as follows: GAGVSQSPRYKVAKRGQDVALRCDPISGHVSLFWYQQALGQGPEFLTYFQNEAQLDKSGLPSDRFFAERPEGSVSTLKIQRTQQEDSAVYLCASSLISPGANVLTFGAGSRLTVL.